This T cell receptor beta chain was identified in a study of cytomegalovirus exposure and HLA in healthy donors. Broader study findings: Trimming of TCR beta V- and J-genes showed a link, identified in a later analysis, to a missense DCLRE1C variant. Later, an analysis found that common viral pathogens appeared to be linked with several of the most significant clusters.

It was healthy bone marrow donors who served as donors. For this clone: Antigen specificity is unknown.

60 Vbeta and 13 Jbeta primers were used in PCR. Here immunoSEQ multiplex PCR was the method, and the copy in TCRdb shows in-frame clones only, minus some. The sample carries 130,000 or so clones, less than 80% recorded once. Trimming took 0 bases from V and 2 from J, leaving 9 bases between them. CDR1 is SGDLS and CDR2 is YYNGEE in the germline V gene. The CDR3 has 14 amino acids. The sample consisted of PBMCs. The clonotype originates from a middle-aged man in good health and CMV-seropositive. The chain is built from TRBV9 and TRBJ2-7, with D possibly TRBD2 on 5 matching bases. This CDR3 is CASSVGVEAYEQYF. The CDR3 nucleotides read TGTGCCAGCAGCGTAGGGGTGGAGGCCTACGAGCAGTACTTC.